This TCR beta chain was retrieved from a study of T cell changes during pregnancy in multiple sclerosis. CDR3 length equals 14 residues. CDR1 SGHNT and CDR2 YYREEE come from the germline V gene (reference sequence). V shed 5 bases, J shed 1 base, and the junction held 4 bases outside the gene matches. The table came from immunoSEQ multiplex PCR; TCRdb's copy has only in-frame clones and leaves some out. The sample holds about 92,000 clones, about 92% seen once. The receptor comes from a female donor with multiple sclerosis, enrolled in a pregnancy study. The chain links TRBV5-4 to TRBJ2-3, with 7 positions matching TRBD1. The specimen was peripheral blood, collected in the first trimester of pregnancy. As DNA, the CDR3 is TGTGCCAGCAGAGAGGGGGCGGGCACAGATACGCAGTATTTT. Its protein is CASREGAGTDTQYF.